This T cell receptor beta chain was sequenced for a study of blood T cell repertoires in COVID-19. Across the study: The United States, Italy and Spain supplied acute and convalescent COVID-19 samples.

Under the authors' procedure: Amplification of reference gene primers was used by the study to estimate nucleated cell counts. Method: immunoSEQ multiplex PCR; TCRdb's copy keeps in-frame clones and lacks some. That table furnishes V, J and clone size, whereas the DNA furnished D and trimming. Of 150,000 to 200,000 clones listed, around 80% are singletons. The junction had 11 bases not matched to a gene; V was cut back by 2 bases and J by 4 bases. The CDR3 length is 18 residues. Per the germline V gene, CDR1 is LGHNA and CDR2 is YSLEER. The sequence derives from an elderly woman with acute or convalescent COVID-19. Sequencing was performed on peripheral blood. This sequence joins TRBV4-3 and TRBJ1-2; TRBD1 aligns across 12 bases. DNA for the CDR3: TGCGCCAGCAGCCAATCCGGGACAGGGGGCGCCGGTAGCTATGGCTACACCTTC. Protein product: CASSQSGTGGAGSYGYTF.